The 2 T cell receptor beta chains listed next were all sequenced from one sample in a study of T cell responses to AZD1222 COVID-19 vaccine. Assay: immunoSEQ multiplex PCR; the TCRdb copy retains only in-frame clones and omits some. The data show roughly 34,000 clones, 85% to 90% seen once. The sample was peripheral blood, taken on day 0 of AZD1222 vaccination. The receptors derive from an adult in good health.

The chain joins TRBV28 to TRBJ1-2; D gene uncertain. This CDR3 has 15 residues. Germline loops: CDR1 MDHEN, CDR2 SYDVKM. Trimming stripped 8 bases from V and 8 bases from J, with 24 bases between. This CDR3 is CASLHPRSPLGGYTF. CDR3 sequence (DNA): TGTGCCAGCTTACACCCCCGGTCTCCCCTGGGGGGCTACACCTTC.

This chain uses TRBV4-3 with TRBJ2-7, with D perhaps matching TRBD2 (5 bases). Trimming took off 0 bases at V and 3 bases at J, with 9 bases between the two ends. Germline CDR1 and CDR2: LGHNA and YSLEER. There are 14 residues in the CDR3. The CDR3 coding sequence is TGCGCCAGCAGCCAAGAGGGCGGGCACTACGAGCAGTACTTC. Residues: CASSQEGGHYEQYF.